This T cell receptor (beta chain) was sequenced in a study of blood T cell repertoires in COVID-19. Across the whole study: Samples taken during acute and convalescent COVID-19 were collected in the United States, Italy and Spain. Nucleic acid was either cDNA or gDNA, and it came from T cells, B-cell-depleted T cells, or PBMCs.

Original data processing: Reference gene primer amplification gave estimated nucleated cell counts. Data came from immunoSEQ multiplex PCR; TCRdb stores just in-frame clones and leaves some out. V, J and clone size were drawn from that table, and D and trimming were deduced from the DNA. The table shows about 300,000 clones, with roughly nine tenths occurring only once. CDR3 length: 13 amino acids. The V and J ends lost 6 bases and 3 bases respectively, with 12 bases between them. The germline gives CDR1 SNHLY, CDR2 FYNNEI. The V call is TRBV2, the J call TRBJ2-7; D possibly corresponds to TRBD1 (6 bases). The TCR was taken from a man aged 18 to 30 who had recovered from COVID-19. Sequencing input: peripheral blood. CDR3 coding DNA: TGTGCCAGCAGGGGGGCCACCTTCTACGAGCAGTACTTC. Translating it yields CASRGATFYEQYF.